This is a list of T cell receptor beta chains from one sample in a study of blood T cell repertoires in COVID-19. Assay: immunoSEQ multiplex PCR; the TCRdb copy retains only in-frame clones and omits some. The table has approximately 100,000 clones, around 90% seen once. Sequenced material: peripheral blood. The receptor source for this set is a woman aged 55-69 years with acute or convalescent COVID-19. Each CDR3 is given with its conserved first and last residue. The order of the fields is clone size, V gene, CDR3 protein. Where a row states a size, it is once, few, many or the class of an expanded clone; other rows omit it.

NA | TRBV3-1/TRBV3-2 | CASKGTGGHEKLFF
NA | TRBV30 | CAWTPGAGVWGSYNEQFF
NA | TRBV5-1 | CASSSSAGTYNEQFF
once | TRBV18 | CASSPPVGVSSYNEQFF
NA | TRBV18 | CASSPQWGRNTGELFF
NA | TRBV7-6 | CASSPLAGGPVSPYNEQFF
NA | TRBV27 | CASRRQGNYEQYF
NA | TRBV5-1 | CASSLQETQYF
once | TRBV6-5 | CASVEGAGGVHEQYF
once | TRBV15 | CATSGGRERLQFF
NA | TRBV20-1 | CSARTGEAFF
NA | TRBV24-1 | CATSDPGQGPTDTQYF
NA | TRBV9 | CASSKTGTSQDNEQFF
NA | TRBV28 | CASRQTSGRARARDIQYF
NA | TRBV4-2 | CASSQGGGLAGGFNEQFF
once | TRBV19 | CASSYSGGVKATDTQYF
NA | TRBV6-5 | CASSSTGGGTEAFF
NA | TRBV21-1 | CASTEGTNEQFF
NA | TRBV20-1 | CSVGRNTEAFF
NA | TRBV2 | CASMWGLAGGHNEQFF
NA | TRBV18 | CASSPPRLSYGYTF
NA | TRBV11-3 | CASSSRGRGFNSPLHF
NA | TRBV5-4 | CASSLRGAGEKLFF
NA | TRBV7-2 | CASSLDGRTDEQFF
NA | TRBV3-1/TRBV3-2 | CASSQEGDTYPYGYTF
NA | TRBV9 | CASSAYGGHPTTNEKLFF
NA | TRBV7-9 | CASTTGGDGYTF
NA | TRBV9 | CARDTGTEPSRGNQPQHF
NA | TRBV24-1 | CATSDPIAGGPGETQYF
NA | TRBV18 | CASSPPGTWNYGYTF
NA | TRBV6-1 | CASSEGRTGGLGIYGGYTF
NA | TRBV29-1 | CSVERVFMNTEAFF
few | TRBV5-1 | CASSLATANTEAFF
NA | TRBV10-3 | CAISETGGNNSPLHF
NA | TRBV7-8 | CASSLGGGGHQPQHF
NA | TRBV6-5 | CASTRVPTNEKLFF
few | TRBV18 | CASSPDRGGNTEAFF
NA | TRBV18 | CASSRGQETQYF
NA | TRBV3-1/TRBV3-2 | CASSPGTSGSGGGELFF
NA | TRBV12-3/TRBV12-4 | CASTLLRGLGYTF
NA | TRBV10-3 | CAISGTGVETQYF
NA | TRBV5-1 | CASSLQYNEQFF
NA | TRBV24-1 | CATSDLQGNYGYTF
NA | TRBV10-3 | CAIRDRGGNEQFF
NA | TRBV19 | CASCTGSATNEKLFF